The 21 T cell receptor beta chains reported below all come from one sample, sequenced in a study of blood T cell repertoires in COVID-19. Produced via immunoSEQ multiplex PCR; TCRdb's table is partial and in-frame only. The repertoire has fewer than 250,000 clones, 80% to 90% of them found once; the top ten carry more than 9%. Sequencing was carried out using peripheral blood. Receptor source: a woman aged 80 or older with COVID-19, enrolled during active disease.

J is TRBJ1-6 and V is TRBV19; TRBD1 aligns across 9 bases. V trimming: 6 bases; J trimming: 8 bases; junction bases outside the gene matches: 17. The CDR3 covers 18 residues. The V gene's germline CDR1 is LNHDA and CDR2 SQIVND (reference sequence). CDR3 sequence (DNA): TGTGCCAGTAGGGCCGGGACAGGGAGAACTGCGGGGCATTCACCCCTCCACTTT. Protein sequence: CASRAGTGRTAGHSPLHF.

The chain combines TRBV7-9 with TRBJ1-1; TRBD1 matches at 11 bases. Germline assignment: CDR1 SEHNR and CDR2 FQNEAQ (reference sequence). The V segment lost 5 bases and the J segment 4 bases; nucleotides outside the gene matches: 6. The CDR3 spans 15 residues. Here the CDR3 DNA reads TGTGCCAGCAGCAGATCGGACAGGGGGCCCACTGAAGCTTTCTTT. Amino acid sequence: CASSRSDRGPTEAFF.

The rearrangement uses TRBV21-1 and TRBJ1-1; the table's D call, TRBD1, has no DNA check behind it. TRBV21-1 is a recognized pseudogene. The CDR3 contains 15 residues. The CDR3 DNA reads TGTGCCAGCAGCAAAGCGCTAACAGGGGACACTGAAGCTTTCTTT. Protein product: CASSKALTGDTEAFF.

The DNA for the CDR3 is TGTGCCAGTATCGTTTCCCGGGGGCGGGGGGGCACAGATACGCAGTATTTT. Residues: CASIVSRGRGGTDTQYF. The chain has TRBV19 and TRBJ2-3; 8 positions agree with TRBD2. CDR1 and CDR2 (germline): LNHDA, SQIVND (reference sequence). The CDR3 has 17 residues. The V segment lost 7 bases and the J segment 1 base; nucleotides outside the gene matches: 13.

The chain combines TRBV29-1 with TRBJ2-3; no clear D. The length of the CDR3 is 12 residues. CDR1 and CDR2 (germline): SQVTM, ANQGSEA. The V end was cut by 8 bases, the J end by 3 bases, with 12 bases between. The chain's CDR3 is CSTKAGTDTQYF. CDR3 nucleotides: TGCAGCACCAAAGCCGGGACAGATACGCAGTATTTT.

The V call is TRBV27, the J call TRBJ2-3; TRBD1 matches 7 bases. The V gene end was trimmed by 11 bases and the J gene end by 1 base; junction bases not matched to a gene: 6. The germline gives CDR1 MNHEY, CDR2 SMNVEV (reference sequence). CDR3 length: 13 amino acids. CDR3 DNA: TGTGCCGTGAGGGGGCGAGGCACAGATACGCAGTATTTT. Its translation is CAVRGRGTDTQYF.

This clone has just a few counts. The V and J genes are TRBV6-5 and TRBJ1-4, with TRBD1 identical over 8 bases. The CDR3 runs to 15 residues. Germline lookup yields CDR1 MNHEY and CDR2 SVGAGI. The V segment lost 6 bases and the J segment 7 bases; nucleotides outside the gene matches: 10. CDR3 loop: CASRHGQGGGEKLFF. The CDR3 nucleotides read TGTGCCAGCAGGCACGGACAGGGCGGGGGTGAAAAACTGTTTTTT.

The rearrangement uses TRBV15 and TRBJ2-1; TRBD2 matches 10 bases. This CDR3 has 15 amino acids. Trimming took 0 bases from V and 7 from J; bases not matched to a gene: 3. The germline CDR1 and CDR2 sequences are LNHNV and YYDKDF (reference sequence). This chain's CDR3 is CATSRETAGGNEQFF. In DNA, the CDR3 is TGTGCCACCAGCAGAGAAACAGCGGGGGGGAATGAGCAGTTCTTC.

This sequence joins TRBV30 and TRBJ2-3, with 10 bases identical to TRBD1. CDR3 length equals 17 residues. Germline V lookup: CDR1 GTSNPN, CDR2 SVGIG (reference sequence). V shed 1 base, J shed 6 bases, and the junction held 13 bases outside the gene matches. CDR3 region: CAWSAKSGTGVLDTQYF. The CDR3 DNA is TGTGCCTGGAGTGCTAAGTCCGGGACAGGGGTATTGGATACGCAGTATTTT.

The CDR3 is CASSRTSGAPSSYNEQFF. Written as DNA, the CDR3 is TGTGCCAGCAGCCGGACTAGCGGGGCTCCGAGCTCCTACAATGAGCAGTTCTTC. The rearrangement joins TRBV7-2 to TRBJ2-1; TRBD2 aligns across 12 bases. The CDR3 extends over 18 amino acids. V trimming: 5 bases; J trimming: 0 bases; junction bases outside the gene matches: 8. The germline V gene has CDR1 SGHTA and CDR2 FQGNSA.

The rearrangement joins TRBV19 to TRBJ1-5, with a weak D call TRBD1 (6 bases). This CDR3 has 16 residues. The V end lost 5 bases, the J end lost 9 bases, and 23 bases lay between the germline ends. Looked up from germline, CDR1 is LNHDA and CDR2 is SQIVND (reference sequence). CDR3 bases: TGTGCCAGTAGTCGTTCCGGACAGAACCTAATATGGCCCCAGCATTTT. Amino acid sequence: CASSRSGQNLIWPQHF. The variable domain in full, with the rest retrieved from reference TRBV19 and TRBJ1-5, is DGGITQSPKYLFRKEGQNVTLSCEQNLNHDAMYWYRQDPGQGLRLIYYSQIVNDFQKGDIAEGYSVSREKKESFPLTVTSAQKNPTAFYLCASSRSGQNLIWPQHFGDGTRLSIL.

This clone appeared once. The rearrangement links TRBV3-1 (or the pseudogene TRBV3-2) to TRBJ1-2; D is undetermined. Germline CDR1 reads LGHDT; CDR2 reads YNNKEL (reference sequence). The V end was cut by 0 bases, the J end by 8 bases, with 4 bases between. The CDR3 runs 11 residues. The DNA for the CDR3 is TGTGCCAGCAGCCAAGAGGGCGGCTACACCTTC. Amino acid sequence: CASSQEGGYTF.

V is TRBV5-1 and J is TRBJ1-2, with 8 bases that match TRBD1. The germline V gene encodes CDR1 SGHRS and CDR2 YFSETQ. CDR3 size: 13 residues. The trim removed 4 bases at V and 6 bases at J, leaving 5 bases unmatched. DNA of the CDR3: TGCGCCAGCAGCACGGACAGGGTCGATGGCTACACCTTC. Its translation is CASSTDRVDGYTF.

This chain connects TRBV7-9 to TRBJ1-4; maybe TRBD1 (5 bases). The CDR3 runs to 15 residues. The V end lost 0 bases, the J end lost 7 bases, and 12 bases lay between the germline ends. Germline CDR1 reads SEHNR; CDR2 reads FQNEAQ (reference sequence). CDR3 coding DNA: TGTGCCAGCAGCTTAGCGGGGCAGGGAAGTGAAAAACTGTTTTTT. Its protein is CASSLAGQGSEKLFF.

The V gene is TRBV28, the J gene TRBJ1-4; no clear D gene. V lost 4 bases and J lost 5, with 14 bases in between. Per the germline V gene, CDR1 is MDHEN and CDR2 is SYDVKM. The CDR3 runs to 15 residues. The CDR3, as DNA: TGTGCCAGCAGTTCCATAGGAGGGAACAATGAAAAACTGTTTTTT. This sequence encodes CASSSIGGNNEKLFF.

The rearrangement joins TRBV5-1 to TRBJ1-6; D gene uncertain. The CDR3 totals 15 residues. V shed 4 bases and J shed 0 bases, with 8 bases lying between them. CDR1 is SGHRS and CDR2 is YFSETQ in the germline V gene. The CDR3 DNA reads TGCGCCAGCAGCCCGGGGAGCTCCTATAATTCACCCCTCCACTTT. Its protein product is CASSPGSSYNSPLHF. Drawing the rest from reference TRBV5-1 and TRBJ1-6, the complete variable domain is KAGVTQTPRYLIKTRGQQVTLSCSPISGHRSVSWYQQTPGQGLQFLFEYFSETQRNKGNFPGRFSGRQFSNSRSEMNVSTLELGDSALYLCASSPGSSYNSPLHFGNGTRLTVT.

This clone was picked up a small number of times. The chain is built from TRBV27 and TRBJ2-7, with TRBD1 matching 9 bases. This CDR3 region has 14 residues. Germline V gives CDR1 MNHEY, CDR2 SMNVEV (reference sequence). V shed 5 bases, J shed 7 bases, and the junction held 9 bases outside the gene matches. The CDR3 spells CASSPNRGQGEQYF. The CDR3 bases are TGTGCCAGCAGTCCGAACAGGGGGCAGGGGGAGCAGTACTTC.

For the CDR3, the DNA is TGTGCCAGCTCACCAGGGACAGGGAGCTCCTACGAGCAGTACTTC. This gives the protein CASSPGTGSSYEQYF. The rearrangement links TRBV18 to TRBJ2-7; 9 bases agree with TRBD1. There are 15 residues in the CDR3. After removal of 2 bases from V and 0 bases from J, the junction contained 2 bases not matched to a gene. Germline CDR1 KGHSH, CDR2 LQKENI. Combining the CDR3 with reference TRBV18 and TRBJ2-7 gives the whole variable domain NAGVMQNPRHLVRRRGQEARLRCSPMKGHSHVYWYRQLPEEGLKFMVYLQKENIIDESGMPKERFSAEFPKEGPSILRIQQVVRGDSAAYFCASSPGTGSSYEQYFGPGTRLTVT.

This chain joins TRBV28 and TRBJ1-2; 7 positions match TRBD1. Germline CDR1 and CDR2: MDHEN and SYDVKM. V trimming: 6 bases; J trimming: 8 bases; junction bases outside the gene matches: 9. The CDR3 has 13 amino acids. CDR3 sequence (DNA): TGTGCCAGCAGGTCGACAGGGTTTAGCGGCTACACCTTC. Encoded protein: CASRSTGFSGYTF.

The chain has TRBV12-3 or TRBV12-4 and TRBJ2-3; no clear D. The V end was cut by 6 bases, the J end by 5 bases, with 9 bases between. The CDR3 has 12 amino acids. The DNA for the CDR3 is TGTGCCAGCAGCCCCCGAGGAGATACGCAGTATTTT. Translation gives CASSPRGDTQYF.

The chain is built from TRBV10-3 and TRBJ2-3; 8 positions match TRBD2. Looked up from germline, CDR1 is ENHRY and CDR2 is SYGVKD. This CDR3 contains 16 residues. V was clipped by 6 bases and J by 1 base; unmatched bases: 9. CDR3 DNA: TGTGCCATCAGCGCGAGCCGGGGGGGCCGCACAGATACGCAGTATTTT. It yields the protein CAISASRGGRTDTQYF.